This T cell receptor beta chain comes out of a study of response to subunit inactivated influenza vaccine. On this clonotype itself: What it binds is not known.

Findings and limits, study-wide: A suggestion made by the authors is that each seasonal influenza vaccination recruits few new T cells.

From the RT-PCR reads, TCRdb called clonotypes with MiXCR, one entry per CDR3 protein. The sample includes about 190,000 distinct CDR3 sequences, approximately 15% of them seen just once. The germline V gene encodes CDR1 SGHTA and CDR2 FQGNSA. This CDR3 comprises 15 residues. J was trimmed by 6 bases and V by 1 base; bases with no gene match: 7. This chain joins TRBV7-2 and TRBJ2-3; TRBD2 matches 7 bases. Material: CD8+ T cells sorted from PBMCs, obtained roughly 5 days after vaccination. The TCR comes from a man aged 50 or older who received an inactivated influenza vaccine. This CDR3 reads CASSLVGLAVDTQYF. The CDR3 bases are TGTGCCAGCAGCTTAGTTGGCCTAGCGGTCGATACGCAGTATTTT.